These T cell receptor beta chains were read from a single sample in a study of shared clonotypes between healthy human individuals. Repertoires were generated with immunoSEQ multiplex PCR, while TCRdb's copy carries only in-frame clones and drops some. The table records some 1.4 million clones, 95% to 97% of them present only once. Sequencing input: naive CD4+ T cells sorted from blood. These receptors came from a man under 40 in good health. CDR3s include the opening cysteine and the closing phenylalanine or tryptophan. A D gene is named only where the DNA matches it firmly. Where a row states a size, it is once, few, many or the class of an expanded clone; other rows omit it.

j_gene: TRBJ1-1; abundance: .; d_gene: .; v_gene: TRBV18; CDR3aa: CASSPPGPQPSMNTEAFF; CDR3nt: TGTGCCAGCTCACCACCGGGACCGCAACCATCCATGAACACTGAAGCTTTCTTT
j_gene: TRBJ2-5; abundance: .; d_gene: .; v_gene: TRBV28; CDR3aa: CASTPYGLETQYF; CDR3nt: TGTGCCAGCACCCCTTATGGTTTAGAGACCCAGTACTTC
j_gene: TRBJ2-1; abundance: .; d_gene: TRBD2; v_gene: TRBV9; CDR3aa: CASSEGAGGYNEQFF; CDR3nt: TGTGCCAGCAGCGAAGGAGCGGGAGGTTACAATGAGCAGTTCTTC
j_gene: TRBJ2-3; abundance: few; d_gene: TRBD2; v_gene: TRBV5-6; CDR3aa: CASSQIGLAGFDTQYF; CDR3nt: TGTGCCAGCAGCCAGATCGGACTAGCGGGATTCGATACGCAGTATTTT
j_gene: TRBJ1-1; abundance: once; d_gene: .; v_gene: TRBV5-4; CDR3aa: CASSLRGNTEAFF; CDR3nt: TGTGCCAGCAGCTTGCGGGGGAACACTGAAGCTTTCTTT
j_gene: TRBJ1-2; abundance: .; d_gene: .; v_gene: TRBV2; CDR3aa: CASNPARGPGYTF; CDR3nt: TGTGCCAGCAACCCGGCCCGGGGCCCCGGCTACACCTTC
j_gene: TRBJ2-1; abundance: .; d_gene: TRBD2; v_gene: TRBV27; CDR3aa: CASSLRSGTSEYNEQFF; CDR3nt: TGTGCCAGCAGTTTGAGATCGGGGACTAGCGAGTACAATGAGCAGTTCTTC
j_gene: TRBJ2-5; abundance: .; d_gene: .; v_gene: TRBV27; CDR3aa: CASSLRQQETQYF; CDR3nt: TGTGCCAGCAGTTTGCGACAGCAAGAGACCCAGTACTTC
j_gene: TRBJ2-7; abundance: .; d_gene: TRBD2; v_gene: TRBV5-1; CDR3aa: CASRLWTSSYEQYF; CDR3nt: TGCGCCAGCAGACTCTGGACTAGCTCCTACGAGCAGTACTTC
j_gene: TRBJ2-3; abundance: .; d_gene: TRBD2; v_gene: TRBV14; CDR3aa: CASSQPTSGAPGTQYF; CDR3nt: TGTGCCAGCAGCCAGCCGACTAGCGGGGCCCCCGGTACGCAGTATTTT
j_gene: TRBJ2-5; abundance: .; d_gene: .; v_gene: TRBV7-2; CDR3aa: CASSLIAKETQYF; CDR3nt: TGTGCCAGCAGCTTAATAGCGAAAGAGACCCAGTACTTC
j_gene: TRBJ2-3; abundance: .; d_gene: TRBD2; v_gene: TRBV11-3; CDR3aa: CASSFSGSTDTQYF; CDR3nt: TGTGCCAGCAGCTTTAGCGGGAGCACAGATACGCAGTATTTT
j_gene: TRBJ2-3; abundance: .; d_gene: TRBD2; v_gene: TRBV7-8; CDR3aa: CASSHGAGGRSTDTQYF; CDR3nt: TGTGCCAGCAGCCACGGGGCGGGGGGGCGAAGCACAGATACGCAGTATTTT
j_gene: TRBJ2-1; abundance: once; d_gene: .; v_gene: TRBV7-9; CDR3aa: CASSLASSYNEQFF; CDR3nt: TGTGCCAGCAGCTTAGCTTCCTCCTACAATGAGCAGTTCTTC
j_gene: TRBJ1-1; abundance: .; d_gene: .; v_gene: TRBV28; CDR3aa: CASSLFPPDEAFF; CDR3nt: TGTGCCAGCAGTTTATTCCCCCCTGATGAAGCTTTCTTT
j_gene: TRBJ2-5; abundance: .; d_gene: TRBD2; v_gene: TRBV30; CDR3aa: CAWSATSGSVQYF; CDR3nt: TGTGCCTGGAGTGCGACTAGCGGGAGTGTCCAGTACTTC
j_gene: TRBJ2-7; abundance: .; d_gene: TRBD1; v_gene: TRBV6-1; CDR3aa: CASRQRQGGYEQYF; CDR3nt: TGTGCCAGCAGACAAAGACAGGGCGGCTACGAGCAGTACTTC
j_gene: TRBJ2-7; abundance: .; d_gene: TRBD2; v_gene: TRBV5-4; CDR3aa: CASRSSGTSFEQYF; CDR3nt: TGTGCCAGCAGATCTAGCGGGACCTCTTTCGAGCAGTACTTC
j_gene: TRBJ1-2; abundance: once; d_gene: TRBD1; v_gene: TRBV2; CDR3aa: CASSEARGPGYTF; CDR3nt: TGTGCCAGCAGTGAAGCCAGGGGGCCTGGCTACACCTTC
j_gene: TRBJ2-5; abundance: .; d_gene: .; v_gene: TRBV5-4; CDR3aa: CASSKIVQGRSGTQYF; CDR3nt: TGTGCCAGCAGCAAAATTGTACAGGGCCGGTCCGGGACCCAGTACTTC
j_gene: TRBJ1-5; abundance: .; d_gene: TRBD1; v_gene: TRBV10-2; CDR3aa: CASSEPRGKQPQHF; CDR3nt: TGCGCCAGCAGTGAGCCCAGGGGGAAGCAGCCCCAGCATTTT
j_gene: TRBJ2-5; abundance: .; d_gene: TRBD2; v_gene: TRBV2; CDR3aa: CASSVVSGSPRETQYF; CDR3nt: TGTGCCAGCAGTGTTGTTAGCGGGAGCCCCCGAGAGACCCAGTACTTC
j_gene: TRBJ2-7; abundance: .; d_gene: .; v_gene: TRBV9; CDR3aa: CASSPGGSKYEQYF; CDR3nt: TGTGCCAGCAGCCCAGGGGGGTCAAAATACGAGCAGTACTTC
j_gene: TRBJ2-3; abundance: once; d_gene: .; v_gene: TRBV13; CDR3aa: CASSPRGKFTDTQYF; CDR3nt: TGTGCCAGCAGCCCTCGGGGGAAATTCACAGATACGCAGTATTTT
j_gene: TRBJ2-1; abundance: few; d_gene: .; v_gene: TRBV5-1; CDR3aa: CASSRSYEQFF; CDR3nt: TGCGCCAGCAGCCGGTCCTATGAGCAGTTCTTC
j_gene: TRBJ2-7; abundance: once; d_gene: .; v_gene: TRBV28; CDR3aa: CATPTGQGVSYEQYF; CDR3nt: TGTGCCACCCCCACGGGGCAGGGCGTTTCCTACGAGCAGTACTTC